These T cell receptor beta chains were read from a single sample in a study of T cell responses to AZD1222 COVID-19 vaccine. Libraries were prepared by immunoSEQ multiplex PCR; TCRdb keeps only in-frame clonotypes and omits some of them. The sample comprises roughly 200,000 clones, approximately 86% of which are singletons, and around 7.9% rests with the top ten. Sequenced here: peripheral blood, sampled on day 0 of AZD1222 vaccination. Every receptor here comes from an adult in good health. Each CDR3 is given with its conserved first and last residue. D genes are given only for firm matches. The size of a clone is reported for some rows only, either as once, few or many, or as a class for expanded clones.

v_gene: TRBV3-1/TRBV3-2; abundance: -; j_gene: TRBJ2-6; d_gene: -; CDR3aa: CASSPDSGANVLTF; CDR3nt: TGTGCCAGCAGCCCGGACTCTGGGGCCAACGTCCTGACTTTC
v_gene: TRBV5-1; abundance: -; j_gene: TRBJ2-5; d_gene: -; CDR3aa: CASSVGGGVGETQYF; CDR3nt: TGCGCCAGCAGCGTTGGAGGCGGGGTAGGAGAGACCCAGTACTTC
v_gene: TRBV7-3; abundance: once; j_gene: TRBJ2-1; d_gene: TRBD2; CDR3aa: CASAMGTMGRNEQFF; CDR3nt: TGTGCCAGCGCTATGGGGACTATGGGCCGCAATGAGCAGTTCTTC
v_gene: TRBV3-1/TRBV3-2; abundance: few; j_gene: TRBJ2-5; d_gene: TRBD2; CDR3aa: CASSQDGARLAEQETQYF; CDR3nt: TGTGCCAGCAGCCAAGATGGGGCAAGGCTAGCGGAGCAAGAGACCCAGTACTTC
v_gene: TRBV4-2; abundance: -; j_gene: TRBJ2-5; d_gene: TRBD2; CDR3aa: CATTWGGGGPAWETQYF; CDR3nt: TGTGCCACCACTTGGGGGGGCGGGGGGCCGGCATGGGAGACCCAGTACTTC
v_gene: TRBV7-8; abundance: few; j_gene: TRBJ1-2; d_gene: -; CDR3aa: CASSLAVRDPYGYTF; CDR3nt: TGTGCCAGCAGCTTAGCAGTTAGGGACCCCTATGGCTACACCTTC
v_gene: TRBV5-1; abundance: -; j_gene: TRBJ2-2; d_gene: TRBD1; CDR3aa: CASSVTGTGDTGELFF; CDR3nt: TGCGCCAGCAGCGTTACCGGGACAGGGGACACCGGGGAGCTGTTTTTT
v_gene: TRBV5-1; abundance: -; j_gene: TRBJ2-1; d_gene: -; CDR3aa: CASSLTSIPYNEQFF; CDR3nt: TGCGCCAGCAGCCTAACTAGTATTCCCTACAATGAGCAGTTCTTC
v_gene: TRBV2; abundance: -; j_gene: TRBJ1-5; d_gene: -; CDR3aa: CASNRDSNQPQHF; CDR3nt: TGTGCCAGCAACCGGGACAGCAATCAGCCCCAGCATTTT
v_gene: TRBV10-3; abundance: -; j_gene: TRBJ1-2; d_gene: -; CDR3aa: CAISETRGDYGYTF; CDR3nt: TGTGCCATCAGTGAGACCAGGGGCGACTATGGCTACACCTTC
v_gene: TRBV7-2; abundance: -; j_gene: TRBJ2-3; d_gene: -; CDR3aa: CASSSEAATQYF; CDR3nt: TGTGCCAGCAGCTCCGAAGCGGCTACGCAGTATTTT
v_gene: TRBV2; abundance: -; j_gene: TRBJ1-5; d_gene: TRBD1; CDR3aa: CASSRQGAFGNQPQHF; CDR3nt: TGTGCCAGCAGCCGACAGGGGGCTTTCGGTAATCAGCCCCAGCATTTT
v_gene: TRBV12-3/TRBV12-4; abundance: -; j_gene: TRBJ2-5; d_gene: -; CDR3aa: CASSPQETQYF; CDR3nt: TGTGCCAGCAGTCCCCAAGAGACCCAGTACTTC
v_gene: TRBV9; abundance: -; j_gene: TRBJ2-1; d_gene: -; CDR3aa: CASSVEEYPGNNEQFF; CDR3nt: TGTGCCAGCAGCGTAGAGGAATACCCTGGGAACAATGAGCAGTTCTTC
v_gene: TRBV10-3; abundance: -; j_gene: TRBJ1-2; d_gene: -; CDR3aa: CAIRDGIYGYTF; CDR3nt: TGTGCCATCAGGGACGGAATCTATGGCTACACCTTC
v_gene: TRBV5-1; abundance: -; j_gene: TRBJ1-1; d_gene: -; CDR3aa: CASSLWGQGNTEAFF; CDR3nt: TGCGCCAGCAGCTTGTGGGGGCAGGGTAACACTGAAGCTTTCTTT
v_gene: TRBV6-5; abundance: -; j_gene: TRBJ1-2; d_gene: TRBD1; CDR3aa: CASSPRTGTYGYTF; CDR3nt: TGTGCCAGCAGTCCTCGGACAGGGACGTATGGCTACACCTTC
v_gene: TRBV4-2; abundance: -; j_gene: TRBJ1-3; d_gene: -; CDR3aa: CASSQDWRSGNTIYF; CDR3nt: TGTGCCAGCAGCCAAGACTGGCGCTCTGGAAACACCATATATTTT
v_gene: TRBV27; abundance: -; j_gene: TRBJ1-4; d_gene: -; CDR3aa: CASSPTSITTNEKLFF; CDR3nt: TGTGCCAGCAGTCCCACCTCTATAACAACTAATGAAAAACTGTTTTTT
v_gene: TRBV5-4; abundance: -; j_gene: TRBJ2-7; d_gene: -; CDR3aa: CASSSLPNQSF; CDR3nt: TGTGCCAGCAGCTCCCTACCTAATCAGTCCTTC
v_gene: TRBV27; abundance: -; j_gene: TRBJ1-6; d_gene: -; CDR3aa: CASTPRTANSPLHF; CDR3nt: TGTGCCAGCACCCCCAGGACAGCCAATTCACCCCTCCACTTT
v_gene: TRBV20-1; abundance: -; j_gene: TRBJ2-1; d_gene: TRBD2; CDR3aa: CSASRRGGSYNEQFF; CDR3nt: TGCAGTGCTAGTCGGCGGGGGGGATCCTACAATGAGCAGTTCTTC
v_gene: TRBV19; abundance: few; j_gene: TRBJ1-1; d_gene: -; CDR3aa: CASRTNPTYNTEAFF; CDR3nt: TGTGCCAGTAGGACGAACCCAACCTATAACACTGAAGCTTTCTTT
v_gene: TRBV18; abundance: once; j_gene: TRBJ2-7; d_gene: TRBD1; CDR3aa: CASSPRQGDEQYF; CDR3nt: TGTGCCAGCTCACCCAGGCAGGGGGACGAGCAGTACTTC
v_gene: TRBV6-4; abundance: -; j_gene: TRBJ2-7; d_gene: -; CDR3aa: CPPLEQYF; CDR3nt: TGTCCCCCCCTCGAGCAGTACTTC
v_gene: TRBV10-3; abundance: once; j_gene: TRBJ1-2; d_gene: -; CDR3aa: CATTAGTLYGYTF; CDR3nt: TGTGCCACTACCGCCGGGACACTCTATGGCTACACCTTC
v_gene: TRBV27; abundance: few; j_gene: TRBJ2-3; d_gene: TRBD1; CDR3aa: CASSILARGDTQYF; CDR3nt: TGTGCCAGCAGTATCCTAGCCAGGGGGGATACGCAGTATTTT
v_gene: TRBV3-1/TRBV3-2; abundance: -; j_gene: TRBJ1-1; d_gene: -; CDR3aa: CASSQERLNTEAFF; CDR3nt: TGTGCCAGCAGCCAAGAGCGGTTAAACACTGAAGCTTTCTTT
v_gene: TRBV5-1; abundance: -; j_gene: TRBJ2-7; d_gene: -; CDR3aa: CASSPGHTDSYEQYF; CDR3nt: TGCGCCAGCAGCCCCGGACATACCGACTCCTACGAGCAGTACTTC
v_gene: TRBV10-1; abundance: -; j_gene: TRBJ2-7; d_gene: -; CDR3aa: CASSFGQFYEQYF; CDR3nt: TGCGCCAGCAGTTTCGGACAGTTTTACGAGCAGTACTTC
v_gene: TRBV2; abundance: few; j_gene: TRBJ1-5; d_gene: TRBD1; CDR3aa: CASGWDRASPQHF; CDR3nt: TGTGCCAGCGGGTGGGACAGGGCCTCGCCCCAGCATTTT
v_gene: TRBV4-3; abundance: -; j_gene: TRBJ2-5; d_gene: -; CDR3aa: CASSQDIGALETQYF; CDR3nt: TGCGCCAGCAGCCAAGATATCGGGGCATTAGAGACCCAGTACTTC
v_gene: TRBV2; abundance: once; j_gene: TRBJ2-5; d_gene: -; CDR3aa: CAMWVEETQYF; CDR3nt: TGTGCCATGTGGGTCGAGGAGACCCAGTACTTC
v_gene: TRBV5-5; abundance: -; j_gene: TRBJ1-2; d_gene: TRBD1; CDR3aa: CASTPTGDYGYTF; CDR3nt: TGTGCCAGCACACCGACAGGGGACTATGGCTACACCTTC
v_gene: TRBV27; abundance: -; j_gene: TRBJ2-7; d_gene: -; CDR3aa: CASSLRFSYEQYF; CDR3nt: TGTGCCAGCAGTTTACGGTTCTCCTACGAGCAGTACTTC
v_gene: TRBV5-1; abundance: -; j_gene: TRBJ1-1; d_gene: -; CDR3aa: CASSRGRAGTEAFF; CDR3nt: TGCGCCAGCAGCCGCGGGAGGGCGGGCACTGAAGCTTTCTTT
v_gene: TRBV11-2; abundance: -; j_gene: TRBJ2-7; d_gene: -; CDR3aa: CASSFLGPDEQYF; CDR3nt: TGTGCCAGCAGCTTTCTAGGGCCGGACGAGCAGTACTTC
v_gene: TRBV7-2; abundance: -; j_gene: TRBJ2-7; d_gene: -; CDR3aa: CASSLRGAVSLGEQYF; CDR3nt: TGTGCCAGCAGCTTAAGGGGGGCAGTCAGCCTTGGGGAGCAGTACTTC
v_gene: TRBV19; abundance: -; j_gene: TRBJ2-5; d_gene: TRBD1; CDR3aa: CASSNGQGAIQETQYF; CDR3nt: TGTGCCAGTAGTAACGGACAGGGCGCGATCCAAGAGACCCAGTACTTC
v_gene: TRBV30; abundance: -; j_gene: TRBJ1-2; d_gene: TRBD1; CDR3aa: CAWSVGGAQGYTF; CDR3nt: TGTGCCTGGAGTGTAGGGGGCGCGCAAGGCTACACCTTC